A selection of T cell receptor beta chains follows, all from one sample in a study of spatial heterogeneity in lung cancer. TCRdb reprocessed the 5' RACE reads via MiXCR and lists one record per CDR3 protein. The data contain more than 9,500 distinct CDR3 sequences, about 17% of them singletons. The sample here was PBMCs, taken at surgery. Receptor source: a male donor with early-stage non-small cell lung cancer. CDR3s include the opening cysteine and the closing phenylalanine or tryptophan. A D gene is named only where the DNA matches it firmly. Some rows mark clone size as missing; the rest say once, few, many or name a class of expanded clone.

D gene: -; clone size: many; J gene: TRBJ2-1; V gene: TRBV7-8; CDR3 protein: CASSLELADYNEQFF; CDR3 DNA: TGTGCCAGCAGCTTAGAACTAGCAGACTACAATGAGCAGTTCTTC
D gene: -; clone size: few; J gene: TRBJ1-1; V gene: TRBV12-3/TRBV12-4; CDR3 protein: CASSFDSPGPTEAFF; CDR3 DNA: TGTGCCAGCAGTTTCGATTCACCGGGTCCGACTGAAGCTTTCTTT
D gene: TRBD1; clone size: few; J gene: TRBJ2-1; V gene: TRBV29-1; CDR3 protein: CSVFGQGGFSYNEQFF; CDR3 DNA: TGCAGCGTATTTGGACAGGGCGGTTTCTCCTACAATGAGCAGTTCTTC
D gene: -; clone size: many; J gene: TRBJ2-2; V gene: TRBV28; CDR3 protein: CASSTKLSNTGELFF; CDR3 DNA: TGTGCCAGCAGTACCAAATTGTCCAACACCGGGGAGCTGTTTTTT
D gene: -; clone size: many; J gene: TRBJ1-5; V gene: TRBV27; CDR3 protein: CASSKKDAQPQHF; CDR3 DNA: TGTGCCAGCAGTAAGAAGGATGCCCAGCCCCAGCATTTT
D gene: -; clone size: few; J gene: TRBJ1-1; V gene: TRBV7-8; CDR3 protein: CASSLADRNTEAFF; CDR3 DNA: TGTGCCAGCAGCTTAGCCGACAGGAACACTGAAGCTTTCTTT
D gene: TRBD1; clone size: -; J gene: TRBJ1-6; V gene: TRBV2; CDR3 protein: CASTWTGDSPLHF; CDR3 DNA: TGTGCCAGCACCTGGACAGGGGATTCACCCCTCCACTTT
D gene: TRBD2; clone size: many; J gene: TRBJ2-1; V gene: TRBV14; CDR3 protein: CASSQSLAGEQFF; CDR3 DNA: TGTGCCAGCAGCCAGAGTCTAGCGGGAGAGCAGTTCTTC
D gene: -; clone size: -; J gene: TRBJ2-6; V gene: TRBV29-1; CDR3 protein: CSVAPGANVLTF; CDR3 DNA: TGCAGCGTGGCCCCCGGGGCCAACGTCCTGACTTTC
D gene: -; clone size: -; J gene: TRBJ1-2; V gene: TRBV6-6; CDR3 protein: CASSSGQNYGYTF; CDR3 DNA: TGTGCCAGCAGTTCTGGACAGAACTATGGCTACACCTTC
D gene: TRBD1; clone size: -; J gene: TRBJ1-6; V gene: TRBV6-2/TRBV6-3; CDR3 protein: CASLTDRGRNSPLHF; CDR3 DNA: TGTGCCAGCTTGACTGACAGGGGTCGGAATTCACCCCTCCACTTT
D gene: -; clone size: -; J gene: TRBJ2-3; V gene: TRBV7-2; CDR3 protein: CASSRQFTDTQYF; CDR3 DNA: TGTGCCAGCAGCCGACAGTTCACAGATACGCAGTATTTT
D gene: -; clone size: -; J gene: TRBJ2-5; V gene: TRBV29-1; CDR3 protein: CSVDQGRETQYF; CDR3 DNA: TGCAGCGTTGACCAGGGCCGGGAGACCCAGTACTTC
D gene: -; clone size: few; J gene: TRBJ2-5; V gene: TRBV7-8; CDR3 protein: CASSPPDEQETQYF; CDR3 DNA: TGTGCCAGCAGCCCACCGGACGAACAAGAGACCCAGTACTTC
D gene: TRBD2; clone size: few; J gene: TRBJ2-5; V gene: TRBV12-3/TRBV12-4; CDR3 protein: CASSYRPGLAEEQETQYF; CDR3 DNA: TGTGCCAGCAGTTACCGACCGGGACTAGCGGAGGAACAAGAGACCCAGTACTTC
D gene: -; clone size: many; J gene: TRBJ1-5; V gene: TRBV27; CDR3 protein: CASSLNIGQPQHF; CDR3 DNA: TGTGCCAGCAGTTTGAACATTGGTCAGCCCCAGCATTTT
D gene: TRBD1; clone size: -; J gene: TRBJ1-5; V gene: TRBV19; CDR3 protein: CASSRQLIQGAQVQQPQHF; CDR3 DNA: TGTGCCAGTAGTAGGCAACTCATACAGGGGGCCCAGGTACAACAGCCCCAGCATTTT
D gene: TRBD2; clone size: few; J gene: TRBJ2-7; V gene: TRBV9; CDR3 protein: CASSVGAGTSGRGEQYF; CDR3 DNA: TGTGCCAGCAGCGTAGGGGCCGGGACTAGCGGGAGGGGCGAGCAGTACTTC
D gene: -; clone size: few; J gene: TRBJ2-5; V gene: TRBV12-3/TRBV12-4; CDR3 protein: CASSLSDWRGETQYF; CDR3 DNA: TGTGCCAGCAGTTTATCCGACTGGCGAGGAGAGACCCAGTACTTC
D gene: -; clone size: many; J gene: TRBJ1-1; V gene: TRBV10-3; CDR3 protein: CAISESMNTEAFF; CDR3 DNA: TGTGCCATCAGTGAGTCAATGAACACTGAAGCTTTCTTT
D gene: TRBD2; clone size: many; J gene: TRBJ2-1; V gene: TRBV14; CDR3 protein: CASSGLPGLVPRNEQFF; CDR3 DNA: TGTGCCAGCAGCGGTCTACCGGGACTAGTACCCCGCAATGAGCAGTTCTTC
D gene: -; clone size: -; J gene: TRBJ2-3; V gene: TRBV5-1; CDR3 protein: CASSPGLPGIDTQYF; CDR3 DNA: TGCGCCAGCAGCCCGGGACTCCCCGGGATCGATACGCAGTATTTT
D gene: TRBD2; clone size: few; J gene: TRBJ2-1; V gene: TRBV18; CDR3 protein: CASSPRSVAGSSYNEQFF; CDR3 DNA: TGTGCCAGCTCACCAAGGTCGGTAGCGGGGAGCTCCTACAATGAGCAGTTCTTC
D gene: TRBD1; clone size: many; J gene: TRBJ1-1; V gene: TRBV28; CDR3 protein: CASRNSGQGISGAFF; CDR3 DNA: TGTGCCAGCAGGAATTCGGGACAGGGTATATCGGGAGCTTTCTTT
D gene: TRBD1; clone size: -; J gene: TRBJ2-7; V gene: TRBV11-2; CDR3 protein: CASSAGQAFSSYEQYF; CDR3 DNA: TGTGCCAGCAGCGCCGGACAGGCCTTTAGCTCCTACGAGCAGTACTTC
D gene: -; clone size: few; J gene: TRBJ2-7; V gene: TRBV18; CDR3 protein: CASSPSGGEQYF; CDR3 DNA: TGTGCCAGCTCACCATCTGGAGGCGAGCAGTACTTC
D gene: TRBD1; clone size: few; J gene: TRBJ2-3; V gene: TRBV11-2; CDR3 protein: CASSIRQGQITDTQYF; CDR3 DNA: TGTGCCAGCAGCATCCGACAGGGACAGATCACAGATACGCAGTATTTT
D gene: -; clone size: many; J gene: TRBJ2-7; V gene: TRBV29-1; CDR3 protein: CSVNGGIQPYEQYF; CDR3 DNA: TGCAGCGTTAACGGGGGCATACAACCCTACGAGCAGTACTTC
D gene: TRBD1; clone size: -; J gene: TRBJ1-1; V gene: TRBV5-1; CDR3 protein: CASSSRQGAGAFF; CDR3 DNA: TGCGCCAGCAGCTCCCGACAGGGGGCTGGAGCTTTCTTT
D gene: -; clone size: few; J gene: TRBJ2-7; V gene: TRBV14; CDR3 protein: CASSQDPRAPYEQYF; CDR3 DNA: TGTGCCAGCAGCCAAGATCCCAGGGCTCCCTACGAGCAGTACTTC
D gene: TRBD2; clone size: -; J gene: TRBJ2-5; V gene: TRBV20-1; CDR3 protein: CSAYQGLATSGRYQETQYF; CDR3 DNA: TGCAGTGCGTACCAGGGACTAGCAACTAGCGGGAGGTACCAAGAGACCCAGTACTTC
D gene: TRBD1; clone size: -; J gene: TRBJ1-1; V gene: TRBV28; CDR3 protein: CASSLPGTGKAEAFF; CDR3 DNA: TGTGCCAGCAGTTTACCCGGGACAGGGAAAGCTGAAGCTTTCTTT
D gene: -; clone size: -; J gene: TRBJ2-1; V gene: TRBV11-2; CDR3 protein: CASSLAGGDEQFF; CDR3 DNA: TGTGCCAGCAGCTTAGCGGGCGGGGATGAGCAGTTCTTC